This T cell receptor (beta chain) was retrieved from a study of blood T cell repertoires in COVID-19. Background on the study: COVID-19 samples, acute and convalescent, were from the United States, Italy and Spain. PBMCs, B-cell-depleted T cells, or T cells were the source of the cDNA or gDNA that made up the material.

Per the authors' pipeline: By means of reference gene primer amplification, nucleated cell counts were estimated. The protocol was immunoSEQ multiplex PCR, while the TCRdb copy is restricted to in-frame clones and leaves out a portion. That table is the source of V, J and clone size, and D and trimming were worked out from the DNA. Seen here are 150,000 to 200,000 clones, 80% to 90% observed once, and the top ten hold roughly 20%. The CDR3 extends over 15 amino acids. V dropped 6 bases and J dropped 2; count of bases not matched to a gene: 6. Germline V gene data show CDR1 as MNHEY and CDR2 as SVGAGI.

The specimen sequenced was peripheral blood. The receptor was isolated from a woman older than 75 with acute or convalescent COVID-19. The V call is TRBV6-5, the J call TRBJ2-3; 9 bases align to TRBD2. This CDR3 is CASSAPSGATDTQYF. The DNA for the CDR3 is TGTGCCAGCAGCGCCCCTAGCGGGGCCACAGATACGCAGTATTTT.